These 29 T cell receptor beta chains originate from one sample sequenced in a study of cytomegalovirus exposure and HLA in healthy donors. The PCR had 60 Vbeta and 13 Jbeta primers. Sequencing was performed with immunoSEQ multiplex PCR; in TCRdb, only in-frame clones are kept and a portion is missing. Of 100,000 to 150,000 clones in the sample, around 77% are singletons; the top ten hold around 5%. The sequencing sample was made of PBMCs. The receptors were sampled from a man aged 25 to 40 in good health and CMV-seronegative.

The sample holds one count of this clone. The chain employs TRBV5-1 and TRBJ2-1, with a possible D match to TRBD2 (5 bases). V gave up 7 bases and J gave up 0 bases, with 14 bases separating them. The CDR3 totals 15 residues. In germline, CDR1 is SGHRS, CDR2 YFSETQ. The CDR3 reads CASGPGESSYNEQFF. Written as DNA, the CDR3 is TGCGCCAGCGGGCCTGGGGAGAGCTCCTACAATGAGCAGTTCTTC.

V and J are TRBV7-3 and TRBJ2-3, with 8 bases matching TRBD2. Germline-derived CDR1 and CDR2 are SGHTA and FQGTGA. Unmatched junction bases numbered 10, after V lost 5 bases and J lost 6 bases. The CDR3 sequence is 15 residues long. In DNA form, the CDR3 reads TGTGCCAGCAGCCAGAACCCCGGGGGGGCCGATACGCAGTATTTT. This encodes CASSQNPGGADTQYF.

The chain employs TRBV7-2 and TRBJ1-1, with 7 bases identical to TRBD1. Germline CDR1 SGHTA, CDR2 FQGNSA. The V segment lost 4 bases and the J segment 1 base; nucleotides outside the gene matches: 9. The CDR3 loop spans 16 amino acids. The CDR3 nucleotides are TGTGCCAGCAGCTCCACCCGGACAGGAAGGAACACTGAAGCTTTCTTT. It is translated as CASSSTRTGRNTEAFF. The full variable domain, in which reference TRBV7-2 and TRBJ1-1 provide the parts outside the CDR3, is GAGVSQSPSNKVTEKGKDVELRCDPISGHTALYWYRQSLGQGLEFLIYFQGNSAPDKSGLPSDRFSAERTGGSVSTLTIQRTQQEDSAVYLCASSSTRTGRNTEAFFGQGTRLTVV.

J is TRBJ2-5 and V is TRBV5-4; 11 bases align to TRBD1. This CDR3 is 16 amino acids long. Looked up from germline, CDR1 is SGHNT and CDR2 is YYREEE (reference sequence). J gave up 3 bases and V 4 bases, and 8 bases lay outside the gene matches. CDR3: CASSRGQGGIEETQYF. As DNA, the CDR3 is TGTGCCAGCAGCCGGGGACAGGGGGGCATAGAAGAGACCCAGTACTTC.

CDR3 sequence: CASSAAATGELFF. CDR3 nucleotides: TGTGCCAGCAGTGCAGCGGCAACCGGGGAGCTGTTTTTT. The rearrangement links TRBV2 to TRBJ2-2; a possible D gene is TRBD2 (5 bases). Germline assignment: CDR1 SNHLY and CDR2 FYNNEI. This CDR3 comprises 13 residues. V lost 4 bases and J 5 bases, leaving 8 bases between the germline ends.

This chain uses TRBV7-2 with TRBJ1-6, with a tentative D call TRBD1 (5 bases). The ends were cut back, 4 bases at V and 2 bases at J, with 15 bases in the middle. The CDR3 has 17 residues. Per germline, CDR1 SGHTA and CDR2 FQGNSA. This chain's CDR3 is CASSSDSGGPYNSPLHF. The CDR3 DNA reads TGTGCCAGCAGCTCTGACAGTGGAGGGCCCTATAATTCACCCCTCCACTTT.

The V call is TRBV6-1, the J call TRBJ1-2; 7 bases align to TRBD1. The CDR3 runs 15 residues. Unmatched junction bases numbered 7, after V lost 4 bases and J lost 2 bases. Germline V lookup: CDR1 MNHNS, CDR2 SASEGT. DNA of the CDR3: TGTGCCAGCAGTGTCTGGTGGGACAGAAACTATGGCTACACCTTC. Translation: CASSVWWDRNYGYTF.

This clone occurred once. The J gene is TRBJ2-1, the V gene TRBV4-3; 12 bases are shared with TRBD2. Per germline, CDR1 LGHNA and CDR2 YSLEER. With 1 base clipped from V and 3 bases from J, the junction kept 4 bases outside the gene matches. The CDR3 length is 17 residues. Here the CDR3 reads CASSQALLAGGYNEQFF. The CDR3, as DNA: TGCGCCAGCAGCCAAGCCCTACTAGCGGGAGGCTACAATGAGCAGTTCTTC.

CDR3 region: CASSGTGVGTEAFF. CDR3 sequence (DNA): TGCGCCAGCAGTGGGACAGGGGTGGGCACTGAAGCTTTCTTT. The gene calls are TRBV10-2 and TRBJ1-1; 9 nucleotides agree with TRBD1. Germline V gene sequence: CDR1 WSHSY, CDR2 SAAADI. The junction had 4 bases not matched to a gene; V was cut back by 4 bases and J by 4 bases. This CDR3 region has 14 residues.

The gene calls are TRBV11-2 and TRBJ2-7; D might be TRBD2 (7 bases). The CDR3 loop spans 15 amino acids. Germline V lookup: CDR1 SGHAT, CDR2 FQNNGV. The germline V and J ends were trimmed by 4 bases and 7 bases, with 20 bases remaining between them. The chain's CDR3 is CASSSGEAGASEQYF. CDR3 nucleotides: TGTGCCAGCAGCTCCGGGGAGGCGGGGGCGAGTGAGCAGTACTTC.

This sequence joins TRBV9 and TRBJ2-1; 11 bases are shared with TRBD2. In germline, CDR1 is SGDLS, CDR2 YYNGEE. J gave up 4 bases and V 2 bases, and 2 bases lay outside the gene matches. The CDR3 is 15 amino acids. The CDR3 sequence: CASSVGLAEYNEQFF. CDR3 coding DNA: TGTGCCAGCAGCGTGGGACTAGCGGAGTACAATGAGCAGTTCTTC.

V and J are TRBV9 and TRBJ1-5; 8 bases agree with TRBD1. The V and J ends lost 0 bases and 1 base, in that order; junction bases with no gene match: 0. The CDR3 spans 15 residues. The germline CDR1 and CDR2 sequences are SGDLS and YYNGEE. The chain's CDR3 is CASSVGQGSNQPQHF. The CDR3 DNA is TGTGCCAGCAGCGTAGGACAGGGGAGCAATCAGCCCCAGCATTTT.

The CDR3, as DNA: TGTGCCAGCAGCCGAGCCGGGACAGGGACACCTGAGCAGTTCTTC. Translated, it gives CASSRAGTGTPEQFF. The V and J genes are TRBV7-2 and TRBJ2-1; the match to TRBD1 covers 9 bases. CDR1 SGHTA and CDR2 FQGNSA come from the germline V gene. Trimming at V came to 5 bases and at J to 9 bases, leaving 11 bases not matched to a gene. The CDR3 contains 15 residues.

This clone has only a few counts. A junction end diverges from the germline sequence, so it may reflect a read error. The V and J genes are TRBV27 and TRBJ2-7, with 9 nucleotides matching TRBD1. The germline gives CDR1 MNHEY, CDR2 SMNVEV (reference sequence). CDR3 length equals 14 residues. CDR3 sequence (DNA): TGTGCCAGCAGTTTACGGACAGGGGCCTACGGGCAGTACTTC. Translation: CASSLRTGAYGQYF.

Here the CDR3 DNA reads TGTGCCAGCAGCCAAGGACAGCGAGGAGAGACCCAGTACTTC. This gives the protein CASSQGQRGETQYF. The chain recombines TRBV4-2 with TRBJ2-5; maybe TRBD1 (5 bases). The V and J ends lost 1 base and 4 bases respectively, with 10 bases between them. The CDR3 length is 14 residues. CDR1 and CDR2 (germline): LGHNA, YNFKEQ.

V is TRBV6-4 and J is TRBJ2-1; D not resolved. Deletions cut 1 base from V and 6 bases from J, with 7 bases between. Germline V lookup: CDR1 MRHNA, CDR2 SNTAGT. The CDR3 has 13 residues. CDR3 sequence reads: CASSDWPGNEQFF. The DNA for the CDR3 is TGTGCCAGCAGTGACTGGCCAGGCAATGAGCAGTTCTTC.

This chain connects TRBV6-6 to TRBJ2-7, with TRBD2 matching over 8 bases. The germline V gene has CDR1 MNHNY and CDR2 SVGAGI (reference sequence). The junction had 5 bases not matched to a gene; V was cut back by 5 bases and J by 2 bases. This CDR3 contains 14 residues. In DNA form, the CDR3 reads TGTGCCAGCAGTCCCGGGGGGGAGACCTACGAGCAGTACTTC. Protein product: CASSPGGETYEQYF.

The count of this clone is one. V is TRBV6-1 and J is TRBJ1-2; D unresolved. The CDR3 consists of 14 residues. Germline V lookup: CDR1 MNHNS, CDR2 SASEGT. Deletions cut 1 base from V and 6 bases from J, with 12 bases between. CDR3 coding DNA: TGTGCCAGCAGTGAAGGGGCGGGGTTGAATGGCTACACCTTC. This codes for CASSEGAGLNGYTF.

About this clone: The sample has other DNA sequences that encode this CDR3 too. This chain connects TRBV5-6 to TRBJ1-6; TRBD1 agrees at 7 bases. Looked up from germline, CDR1 is SGHDT and CDR2 is YYEEEE. V gave up 2 bases and J gave up 3 bases; unmatched junction bases: 8. The CDR3 is 17 amino acids. The CDR3 protein is CASSLRTGNLYNSPLHF. CDR3 nucleotides: TGTGCCAGCAGCTTACGGACAGGCAACCTCTATAATTCACCCCTCCACTTT.

The chain links TRBV5-1 to TRBJ2-1, with 7 bases matching TRBD2. The CDR3 totals 13 residues. With V trimmed by 7 bases and J by 5 bases, 6 bases remained unmatched. Per the germline V gene, CDR1 is SGHRS and CDR2 is YFSETQ. This CDR3 reads CASRPGTNNEQFF. The CDR3 DNA is TGCGCCAGCCGGCCCGGGACTAACAATGAGCAGTTCTTC.

The V gene is TRBV6-5, the J gene TRBJ1-2; D gene ambiguous. The CDR3 is made up of 12 amino acids. V shed 2 bases and J shed 5 bases, with 6 bases lying between them. Germline V lookup: CDR1 MNHEY, CDR2 SVGAGI. CDR3 DNA: TGTGCCAGCAGTTACAACGGTTATGGCTACACCTTC. This translates into CASSYNGYGYTF.

J is TRBJ1-5 and V is TRBV28; D might be TRBD1 (5 bases). The CDR3 totals 15 residues. The germline gives CDR1 MDHEN, CDR2 SYDVKM. V was cut by 4 bases and J by 0 bases, with 10 bases left in between. The CDR3 DNA sequence: TGTGCCAGCAGTTCGACAGAAAATAGCAATCAGCCCCAGCATTTT. Protein product: CASSSTENSNQPQHF.

A remark on this clone: A junction boundary mismatches the germline segment, possibly from a read error. This rearrangement joins TRBV11-2 to TRBJ1-1; the D gene is possibly TRBD1 (5 bases). The CDR3 consists of 13 residues. The germline CDR1 and CDR2 sequences are SGHAT and FQNNGV. For the CDR3, the DNA is TGTGCCAGCAGCTTAGATCTGGGGGGTACAGCGGGCTTT. Translation: CASSLDLGGTAGF.

With respect to this clone: Other DNA sequences in the sample encode the same CDR3. The chain joins TRBV7-6 to TRBJ1-1; D might be TRBD1 (6 bases). The CDR3 totals 13 residues. The germline V gene encodes CDR1 SGHVS and CDR2 FNYEAQ. Trimming shortened V by 5 bases and J by 1 base, and 8 bases separated the two germline ends. CDR3 DNA: TGTGCCAGCAGCCCCAGGGGGAACACTGAAGCTTTCTTT. Translated: CASSPRGNTEAFF.

The chain employs TRBV6-5 and TRBJ2-7, with 7 bases matching TRBD2. This CDR3 has 15 residues. The germline V gene has CDR1 MNHEY and CDR2 SVGAGI. V shed 6 bases and J 2 bases; nucleotides not matched to a gene: 10. CDR3 in amino acids: CASRKTSAYAYEQYF. The CDR3 DNA follows: TGTGCCAGCAGGAAAACTAGCGCCTATGCCTACGAGCAGTACTTC.

The chain is built from TRBV5-1 and TRBJ2-5; D perhaps matches TRBD2 (5 bases). The CDR3 consists of 13 residues. V lost 1 base, J lost 2 bases, and 6 bases lay in between. CDR1 and CDR2 (germline): SGHRS, YFSETQ. CDR3 sequence reads: CASSLSGQETQYF. The CDR3 region has the DNA TGCGCCAGCAGCTTGTCGGGGCAAGAGACCCAGTACTTC.

This clone was seen a few times. J is TRBJ1-2 and V is TRBV27; 10 nucleotides match TRBD1. Germline V gene data show CDR1 as MNHEY and CDR2 as SMNVEV (reference sequence). The J segment lost 4 bases and the V segment lost 7 bases, leaving 12 bases of the junction unmatched. CDR3 size: 16 residues. The CDR3 DNA is TGTGCCAGCACTAACCTCCGACAGGGGGCTGCCTATGGCTACACCTTC. Translated, it gives CASTNLRQGAAYGYTF.

This chain uses TRBV10-3 with TRBJ2-7; TRBD1 aligns across 12 bases. Trimming removed 4 bases from V and 2 bases from J; junction bases left unmatched: 3. There are 15 residues in the CDR3. Looked up from germline, CDR1 is ENHRY and CDR2 is SYGVKD. This chain's CDR3 is CAISGGQGATYEQYF. The CDR3 DNA follows: TGTGCCATCAGTGGGGGACAGGGGGCGACCTACGAGCAGTACTTC.

V usage is TRBV19 and J usage is TRBJ2-7; TRBD2 is a possible D gene (7 bases). The V gene lost 3 bases and the J gene lost 4 bases, with 16 bases spanning the gap. Germline values: CDR1 LNHDA, CDR2 SQIVND (reference sequence). The CDR3 contains 15 residues. CDR3 nucleotide sequence: TGTGCCAGTAGTATGGGGGCTAGCGGAACGTACGAGCAGTACTTC. Its protein product is CASSMGASGTYEQYF.